Presented here are 28 T cell receptor beta chains from one specimen sequenced in a study of vaccination effects on CD4 cells after COVID-19. No antigen has been assigned to these receptors. Viral peptide pools were used in the ViraFEST assay to expand antigen-specific CD4+ T cells, and sequencing came afterward. Investigators separated out CD4+ T cells once 9 to 11 days of culture had passed. No vaccinee had earlier SARS-CoV-2 infection, and nucleocapsid antibodies were negative. TCRdb's copy holds only in-frame clones and misses some; the assay was immunoSEQ multiplex PCR. Of roughly 42,000 clones in the sample, roughly 70% were seen once. Sequencing was performed on CD4+ T cells from PBMCs cultured with HCoV-OC43 spike peptides, taken before COVID-19 vaccination. Sample subset: HCoV-OC43 spike overlapping peptide pool stimulation. The receptors here all came from a human donor who received a COVID-19 vaccine.

J is TRBJ2-1 and V is TRBV3-1 (or the pseudogene TRBV3-2), with 13 bases identical to TRBD2. The CDR3 loop spans 14 amino acids. Germline CDR1 and CDR2: LGHDT and YNNKEL (reference sequence). V lost 4 bases to trimming and J lost 9 bases; unmatched junction nucleotides: 3. The CDR3 nucleotides are TGTGCCAGCAGCCCCCGGACTAGCGGGAGTGAGCAGTTCTTC. Translating gives CASSPRTSGSEQFF.

CDR3 region: CASSPRGWGTEAFF. Here the CDR3 DNA reads TGTGCCAGCAGTCCACGGGGTTGGGGCACTGAAGCTTTCTTT. The chain is built from TRBV27 and TRBJ1-1; unclear D gene. V was cut by 5 bases and J by 4 bases, with 14 bases left in between. The CDR3 runs to 14 residues. Germline loops: CDR1 MNHEY, CDR2 SMNVEV (reference sequence).

This chain uses TRBV3-1 (or the pseudogene TRBV3-2) with TRBJ1-1; 10 nucleotides match TRBD1. The germline V gene has CDR1 LGHDT and CDR2 YNNKEL (reference sequence). The CDR3 extends over 16 amino acids. The V segment lost 3 bases and the J segment 3 bases; nucleotides outside the gene matches: 7. CDR3 protein: CASSQTGGRSDTEAFF. In DNA form, the CDR3 reads TGTGCCAGCAGCCAGACAGGGGGCCGGTCGGACACTGAAGCTTTCTTT.

The gene calls are TRBV12-3 or TRBV12-4 and TRBJ2-7; no definite D call. The CDR3 runs to 12 residues. V was pared by 1 base and J by 6 bases, with 7 bases between. Here the CDR3 DNA reads TGTGCCAGCAGTTTAGGATTTGGCGAGCAGTACTTC. Its translation is CASSLGFGEQYF.

This rearrangement joins TRBV9 to TRBJ1-2; tentative D call: TRBD1 (6 bases). The CDR3 sequence is 14 residues long. Germline V gene sequence: CDR1 SGDLS, CDR2 YYNGEE. V shed 0 bases and J shed 2 bases, with 8 bases lying between them. CDR3 in DNA: TGTGCCAGCAGCGTAGGTACAGGGAACTATGGCTACACCTTC. Encoded protein: CASSVGTGNYGYTF.

The rearrangement joins TRBV27 to TRBJ1-5; tentative D call: TRBD1 (6 bases). This CDR3 is built from 16 residues. The V end lost 2 bases, the J end lost 4 bases, and 15 bases lay between the germline ends. The V gene's germline CDR1 is MNHEY and CDR2 SMNVEV (reference sequence). The CDR3 DNA sequence: TGTGCCAGCAGTTTAGGGGCAGGGGTGGGGAATCAGCCCCAGCATTTT. Translating it yields CASSLGAGVGNQPQHF.

The chain has TRBV4-2 and TRBJ2-5, with 8 bases that match TRBD2. V was clipped by 2 bases and J by 4 bases; unmatched bases: 6. This CDR3 contains 15 residues. Germline CDR1 and CDR2: LGHNA and YNFKEQ. The DNA for the CDR3 is TGTGCCAGCAGCCAAACCGGGACTAGGGGAGAGACCCAGTACTTC. Translated: CASSQTGTRGETQYF.

A few counts support this clone. The CDR3 coding sequence is TGTGCCAGCAGTCTCGCCGGGGGCAATCAGCCCCAGCATTTT. As protein: CASSLAGGNQPQHF. This rearrangement joins TRBV25-1 to TRBJ1-5; no clear D gene. The germline CDR1 and CDR2 sequences are MGHDK and SYGVNS. The CDR3 contains 14 residues. With 5 bases removed from V and 2 bases from J, the gap between germline ends came to 10 bases.

The chain carries TRBV7-6 and TRBJ2-3; D is ambiguous. CDR3 length equals 15 residues. In germline, CDR1 is SGHVS, CDR2 FNYEAQ. The V gene lost 2 bases and the J gene lost 2 bases, with 11 bases spanning the gap. This chain's CDR3 is CASSLSLSNTDTQYF. The CDR3 region has the DNA TGTGCCAGCAGCTTAAGTCTCTCGAACACAGATACGCAGTATTTT.

The chain has TRBV9 and TRBJ1-3, with unresolved D. This CDR3 has 13 residues. The V end was cut by 1 base, the J end by 3 bases, with 5 bases between. Germline CDR1 SGDLS, CDR2 YYNGEE. Written as DNA, the CDR3 is TGTGCCAGCAGCGTAACGTTTGGAAACACCATATATTTT. Protein sequence: CASSVTFGNTIYF.

There are a few counts of this clone. The chain is built from TRBV6-2 or TRBV6-3 and TRBJ1-5, with TRBD1 identical over 7 bases. Germline V gene data show CDR1 as MNHEY and CDR2 as SVGEGT. The CDR3 covers 15 residues. V gave up 5 bases and J gave up 5 bases; unmatched junction bases: 9. In DNA, the CDR3 is TGTGCCAGCAGTCCCGCTGACAGGGACCATCAGCCCCAGCATTTT. Translated: CASSPADRDHQPQHF.

This clone was seen just once. The chain is built from TRBV27 and TRBJ1-2; maybe TRBD1 (5 bases). V was cut by 6 bases and J by 4 bases, with 24 bases left in between. The CDR3 sequence is 17 residues long. Germline V CDR1 and CDR2: MNHEY, SMNVEV (reference sequence). The CDR3 reads CASRPGRERVWIYGYTF. The CDR3 DNA sequence: TGTGCCAGCAGGCCGGGCAGGGAACGGGTCTGGATCTATGGCTACACCTTC.

This rearrangement joins TRBV9 to TRBJ2-2; D is possibly TRBD1 or TRBD2 (6 bases each). The CDR3 runs to 15 residues. V lost 3 bases and J lost 4, with 13 bases in between. Germline V gene sequence: CDR1 SGDLS, CDR2 YYNGEE. The CDR3 loop is CASSAGDFFTGELFF. The CDR3 DNA follows: TGTGCCAGCAGCGCAGGGGACTTCTTCACCGGGGAGCTGTTTTTT.

The chain is built from TRBV7-6 and TRBJ2-2; 7 nucleotides line up with TRBD1. The CDR3 is 16 amino acids. Germline CDR1 and CDR2: SGHVS and FNYEAQ. V lost 1 base to trimming and J lost 0 bases; unmatched junction nucleotides: 2. As DNA, the CDR3 is TGTGCCAGCAGCTTAGGAACAGGGGCGAACACCGGGGAGCTGTTTTTT. Protein product: CASSLGTGANTGELFF.

V is TRBV28 and J is TRBJ2-6; possible D gene TRBD1, 5 bases. CDR3 length: 15 residues. Germline-derived CDR1 and CDR2 are MDHEN and SYDVKM. Between the trimmed V and J ends, which lost 6 bases and 4 bases, there was a span of 13 bases. The CDR3 spells CASSTRVVGANVLTF. The CDR3 DNA reads as TGTGCCAGCAGCACCAGGGTCGTGGGGGCCAACGTCCTGACTTTC. The complete variable domain, with remaining parts taken from reference TRBV28 and TRBJ2-6, reads DVKVTQSSRYLVKRTGEKVFLECVQDMDHENMFWYRQDPGLGLRLIYFSYDVKMKEKGDIPEGYSVSREKKERFSLILESASTNQTSMYLCASSTRVVGANVLTFGAGSRLTVL.

V and J are TRBV6-2 or TRBV6-3 and TRBJ2-7, with 7 nucleotides matching TRBD1. The V gene end was trimmed by 5 bases and the J gene end by 0 bases; junction bases not matched to a gene: 13. Germline lookup yields CDR1 MNHEY and CDR2 SVGEGT. This CDR3 is 17 amino acids long. The CDR3: CASSRPNRGLSSYEQYF. As DNA, the CDR3 is TGTGCCAGCAGTCGCCCGAACAGGGGCCTGAGCTCCTACGAGCAGTACTTC.

The rearrangement uses TRBV3-1 (or the pseudogene TRBV3-2) and TRBJ2-7; 11 bases fit TRBD2. The CDR3 totals 14 residues. Germline-derived CDR1 and CDR2 are LGHDT and YNNKEL (reference sequence). V was pared by 6 bases and J by 5 bases, with 6 bases of the junction left unmatched. CDR3 loop: CASSSGRAQDEQYF. DNA of the CDR3: TGTGCCAGCAGTAGCGGGAGGGCTCAAGACGAGCAGTACTTC.

At least ten counts were recorded for this clone. The rearrangement links TRBV7-2 to TRBJ2-1; D is undetermined. The V gene's germline CDR1 is SGHTA and CDR2 FQGNSA. CDR3 length equals 15 residues. The V and J ends lost 2 bases and 3 bases respectively, with 11 bases between them. In DNA form, the CDR3 reads TGTGCCAGCAGCTTATTTGCCGTGGGCTACAATGAGCAGTTCTTC. This sequence encodes CASSLFAVGYNEQFF.

The rearrangement links TRBV7-2 to TRBJ1-1; a weak D match, TRBD1 (6 bases). CDR1 and CDR2 from the germline V gene are SGHTA and FQGNSA. The CDR3 length is 15 residues. Trimming pared 2 bases from V and 1 base from J, leaving 11 bases between. In DNA, the CDR3 is TGTGCCAGCAGCTTAATTGGGGGCGAGAACACTGAAGCTTTCTTT. This gives the protein CASSLIGGENTEAFF.

This clone was observed a few times. The genes are TRBV30 and TRBJ1-5, with 8 bases aligning to TRBD1. CDR1 is GTSNPN, CDR2 SVGIG, per germline (reference sequence). This CDR3 contains 13 residues. V lost 4 bases to trimming and J lost 5 bases; unmatched junction nucleotides: 4. The CDR3 loop is CAWTGGPHQPQHF. The DNA of the CDR3 is TGTGCCTGGACAGGGGGCCCTCATCAGCCCCAGCATTTT.

The chain recombines TRBV27 with TRBJ1-6; D is unresolved. V was clipped by 6 bases and J by 10 bases, with 16 bases between them. This CDR3 contains 14 residues. Germline V gives CDR1 MNHEY, CDR2 SMNVEV (reference sequence). The CDR3, as DNA: TGTGCCAGCAGGATCCTTTCGGGCATATCACCCCTCCACTTT. Amino acid sequence: CASRILSGISPLHF.

The chain employs TRBV7-2 and TRBJ1-2, with D possibly TRBD1 on 5 matching bases. Trimming shortened V by 5 bases and J by 5 bases, and 15 bases separated the two germline ends. The germline V gene encodes CDR1 SGHTA and CDR2 FQGNSA. This CDR3 has 14 amino acids. CDR3 DNA: TGTGCCAGCAGCCCCGGGGGGACCGGATATGGCTACACCTTC. Amino acid sequence: CASSPGGTGYGYTF.

The sample holds a few counts of this clone. Compared with germline, one end of the junction differs, possibly owing to a read error. This chain uses TRBV7-7 with TRBJ2-5; D gene ambiguous. The CDR3 is 13 residues long. Germline V lookup: CDR1 SSHAT, CDR2 FNYEAQ (reference sequence). The CDR3 DNA is TGTGCTAGCAGCCCCCGGCAAAAAGAGACCCAGTACTTC. Protein product: CASSPRQKETQYF. Combining the CDR3 with reference TRBV7-7 and TRBJ2-5 gives the whole variable domain GAGVSQSPRYKVTKRGQDVTLRCDPISSHATLYWYQQALGQGPEFLTYFNYEAQPDKSGLPSDRFSAERPEGSISTLTIQRTEQRDSAMYRCASSPRQKETQYFGPGTRLLVL.

The chain joins TRBV18 to TRBJ1-5; D remains ambiguous. Trimming cost V 3 bases and J 4 bases, with 10 bases left between them. Looked up from germline, CDR1 is KGHSH and CDR2 is LQKENI. CDR3 length equals 14 residues. The CDR3 nucleotides read TGTGCCAGCTCACCGCCCGGCGGAAATCAGCCCCAGCATTTT. Translating gives CASSPPGGNQPQHF.

The V gene is TRBV29-1, the J gene TRBJ2-2, with 8 bases fitting TRBD2. The V segment lost 4 bases and the J segment 2 bases; nucleotides outside the gene matches: 12. Germline V lookup: CDR1 SQVTM, CDR2 ANQGSEA. The CDR3 is 17 amino acids. CDR3 coding DNA: TGCAGCGTTGCCTCGAAAGCTAGCGGGCTTAACACCGGGGAGCTGTTTTTT. Its protein is CSVASKASGLNTGELFF.

This clone was counted between two and nine times. J is TRBJ2-2 and V is TRBV5-1; the D gene is possibly TRBD2 (5 bases). Per germline, CDR1 SGHRS and CDR2 YFSETQ. V was cut by 2 bases and J by 4 bases, with 12 bases left in between. The CDR3 spans 15 residues. The DNA of the CDR3 is TGCGCCAGCAGCTTCAGGTCCGAGGGCACCGGGGAGCTGTTTTTT. Amino acid sequence: CASSFRSEGTGELFF.

This clone was counted a few times. V gene TRBV28 combines with J gene TRBJ1-3, with D unclear. Trimming removed 7 bases at V and 4 bases at J, with 14 bases between. Looked up from germline, CDR1 is MDHEN and CDR2 is SYDVKM. There are 14 residues in the CDR3. In DNA form, the CDR3 reads TGTGCCAGCAAATCGGGATTCCTCGGAAACACCATATATTTT. This sequence encodes CASKSGFLGNTIYF.

The chain couples TRBV28 to TRBJ1-1; 8 bases fit TRBD1. V shed 8 bases and J 4 bases; nucleotides not matched to a gene: 6. CDR1 is MDHEN and CDR2 is SYDVKM in the germline V gene. The CDR3 length is 13 residues. The CDR3, as DNA: TGTGCCAGCCTTGACAGGGGACGCACTGAAGCTTTCTTT. This sequence encodes CASLDRGRTEAFF.